A selection of T cell receptor beta chains follows, all from one sample in a study of T cells expressing NK-cell markers. Reprocessing the 5' RACE reads, TCRdb reports a single entry for every CDR3 protein and omits DNA. There are about 410,000 distinct CDR3 sequences in the sample, with about 10% held by the top ten. Material for sequencing was blood T cells: a sorted CD56 or NKG2C T cell subset, CD4+ or CD8+ T cells, or bulk PBMC T cells (not recorded which). These receptors all come from a woman in her fifties or sixties in good health. Each CDR3 is given with its conserved first and last residue.

j_gene | v_gene | CDR3aa
TRBJ2-5 | TRBV12-3/TRBV12-4 | CASSLGQGASETQYF
TRBJ1-5 | TRBV25-1 | CASSELGGSGQPQHF
TRBJ2-6 | TRBV9 | CASSVGGRLSGANVLTF
TRBJ2-3 | TRBV2 | CASSPPLAGSTDTQYF
TRBJ1-2 | TRBV4-1 | CASSLPGQDYGYTF
TRBJ2-3 | TRBV20-1 | CSASIGRETDTQYF
TRBJ2-7 | TRBV12-3/TRBV12-4 | CASSPNRVYEQYF
TRBJ1-5 | TRBV12-3/TRBV12-4 | CASSFGKVGHYSNQPQHF
TRBJ2-5 | TRBV7-9 | CASSLPGLEETQYF
TRBJ2-5 | TRBV25-1 | CASSEFRSRETQYF
TRBJ2-1 | TRBV3-1 | CASSGVATVGNEQFF
TRBJ2-3 | TRBV5-1 | CASSPDGLASDTQYF
TRBJ2-2 | TRBV24-1 | CATSEGTSGPTGELFF
TRBJ1-2 | TRBV5-1 | CASSSPGQELGYTF
TRBJ1-2 | TRBV12-3/TRBV12-4 | CASSGDSWGYTF
TRBJ2-3 | TRBV7-6 | CASSIHLAGGPADTQYF
TRBJ2-1 | TRBV11-2 | CASSKGPYNEQFF
TRBJ1-1 | TRBV5-1 | CASSLLLVGTEAFF
TRBJ2-3 | TRBV19 | CASSASDTQYF
TRBJ1-1 | TRBV5-1 | CASSPLYRWEAFF
TRBJ2-5 | TRBV2 | CASSELGRRETQYF
TRBJ2-3 | TRBV29-1 | CSVETDLITDTQYF